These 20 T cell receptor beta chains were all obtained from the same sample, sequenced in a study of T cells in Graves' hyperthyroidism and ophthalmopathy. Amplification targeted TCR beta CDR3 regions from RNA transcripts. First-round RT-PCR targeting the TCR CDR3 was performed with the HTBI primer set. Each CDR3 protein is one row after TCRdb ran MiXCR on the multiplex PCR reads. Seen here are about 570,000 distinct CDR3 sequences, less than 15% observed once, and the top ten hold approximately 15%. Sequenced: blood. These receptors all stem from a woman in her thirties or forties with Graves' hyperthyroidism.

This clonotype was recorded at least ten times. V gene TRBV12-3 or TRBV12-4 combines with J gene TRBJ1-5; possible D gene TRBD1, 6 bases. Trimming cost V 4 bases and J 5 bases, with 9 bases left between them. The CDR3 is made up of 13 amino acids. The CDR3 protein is CASSSEGDQPQHF. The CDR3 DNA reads TGTGCCAGCAGTTCAGAGGGGGATCAGCCCCAGCATTTT.

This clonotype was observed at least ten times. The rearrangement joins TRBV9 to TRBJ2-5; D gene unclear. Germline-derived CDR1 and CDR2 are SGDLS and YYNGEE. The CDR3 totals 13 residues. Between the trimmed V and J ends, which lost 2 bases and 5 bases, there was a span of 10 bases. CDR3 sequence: CASSVQPQETQYF. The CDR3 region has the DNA TGTGCCAGCAGCGTCCAACCGCAGGAGACCCAGTACTTC.

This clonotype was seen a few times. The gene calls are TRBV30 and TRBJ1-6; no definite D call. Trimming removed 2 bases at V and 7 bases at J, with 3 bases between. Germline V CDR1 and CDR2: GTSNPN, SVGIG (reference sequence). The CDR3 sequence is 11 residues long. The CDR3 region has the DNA TGTGCCTGGAGTACAAATTCACCCCTCCACTTT. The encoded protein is CAWSTNSPLHF.

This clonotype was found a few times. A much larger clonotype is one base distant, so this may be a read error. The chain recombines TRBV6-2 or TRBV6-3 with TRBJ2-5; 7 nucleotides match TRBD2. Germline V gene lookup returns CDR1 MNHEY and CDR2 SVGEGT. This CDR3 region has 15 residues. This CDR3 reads CASSSASGYQETRYF. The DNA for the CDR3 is TGTGCCAGCAGTTCGGCTAGCGGTTACCAAGAGACCCGGTACTTC.

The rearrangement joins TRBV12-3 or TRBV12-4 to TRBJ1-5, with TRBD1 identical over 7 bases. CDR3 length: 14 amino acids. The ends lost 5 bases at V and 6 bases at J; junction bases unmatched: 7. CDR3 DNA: TGTGCCAGCAGTCCAACAGGGGAAGGTCAGCCCCAGCATTTT. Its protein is CASSPTGEGQPQHF.

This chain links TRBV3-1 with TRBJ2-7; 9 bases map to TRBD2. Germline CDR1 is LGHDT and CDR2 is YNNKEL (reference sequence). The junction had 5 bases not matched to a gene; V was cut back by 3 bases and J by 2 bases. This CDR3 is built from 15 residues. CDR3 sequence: CASSQTTSGPYEQYF. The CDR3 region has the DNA TGTGCCAGCAGCCAGACGACTAGCGGACCCTACGAGCAGTACTTC.

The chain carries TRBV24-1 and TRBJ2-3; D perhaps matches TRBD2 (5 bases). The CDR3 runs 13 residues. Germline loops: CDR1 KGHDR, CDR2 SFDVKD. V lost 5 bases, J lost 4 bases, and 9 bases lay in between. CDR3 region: CATSGGSADTQYF. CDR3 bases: TGTGCCACCAGTGGTGGGAGTGCAGATACGCAGTATTTT.

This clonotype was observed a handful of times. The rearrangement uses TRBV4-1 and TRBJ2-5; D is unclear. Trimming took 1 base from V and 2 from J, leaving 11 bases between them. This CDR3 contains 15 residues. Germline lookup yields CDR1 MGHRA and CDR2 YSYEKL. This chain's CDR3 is CASSQVAKPQETQYF. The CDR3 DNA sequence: TGCGCCAGCAGCCAAGTGGCTAAACCTCAAGAGACCCAGTACTTC.

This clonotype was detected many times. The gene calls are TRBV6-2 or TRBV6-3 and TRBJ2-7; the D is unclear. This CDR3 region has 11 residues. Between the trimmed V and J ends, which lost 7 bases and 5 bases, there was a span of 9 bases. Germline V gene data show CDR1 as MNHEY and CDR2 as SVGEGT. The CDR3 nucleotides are TGTGCCAGCACCTCCGGTAACGAGCAGTACTTC. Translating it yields CASTSGNEQYF.

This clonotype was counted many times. The CDR3 DNA is TGTGCCAGCAGCACAACGGGGGACAGATACACCGGGGAGCTGTTTTTT. Its protein product is CASSTTGDRYTGELFF. The chain links TRBV7-2 to TRBJ2-2; tentative D call: TRBD1 (7 bases). Germline CDR1 SGHTA, CDR2 FQGNSA. The V and J ends lost 5 bases and 3 bases respectively, with 16 bases between them. This CDR3 has 16 residues.

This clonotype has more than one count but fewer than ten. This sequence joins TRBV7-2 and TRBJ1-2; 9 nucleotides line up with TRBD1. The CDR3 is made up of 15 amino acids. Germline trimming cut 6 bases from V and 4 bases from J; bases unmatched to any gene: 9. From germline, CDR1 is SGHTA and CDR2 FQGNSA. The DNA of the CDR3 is TGTGCCAGCAGTCGGGGACAGGGAGAGTGCTATGGCTACACCTTC. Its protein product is CASSRGQGECYGYTF.

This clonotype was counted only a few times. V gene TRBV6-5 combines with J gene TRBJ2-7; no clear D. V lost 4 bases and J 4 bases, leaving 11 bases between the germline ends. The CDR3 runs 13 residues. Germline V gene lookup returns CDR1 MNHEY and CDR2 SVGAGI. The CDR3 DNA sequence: TGTGCCAGCAGTTCTAAGGGATGGTACGAGCAGTACTTC. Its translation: CASSSKGWYEQYF.

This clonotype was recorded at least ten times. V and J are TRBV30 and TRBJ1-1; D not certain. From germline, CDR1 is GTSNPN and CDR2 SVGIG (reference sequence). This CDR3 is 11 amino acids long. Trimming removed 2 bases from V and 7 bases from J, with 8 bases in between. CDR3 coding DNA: TGTGCCTGGAGTAAGAGGTTTGAAGCTTTCTTT. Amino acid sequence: CAWSKRFEAFF.

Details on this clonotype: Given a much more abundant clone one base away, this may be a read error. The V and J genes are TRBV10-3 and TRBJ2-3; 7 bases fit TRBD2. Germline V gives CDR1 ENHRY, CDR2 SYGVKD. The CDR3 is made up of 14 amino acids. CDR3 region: CATSGLVGTDTQYF. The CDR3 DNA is TGTGCCACCAGTGGACTAGTTGGCACAGATACGCAGTATTTT.

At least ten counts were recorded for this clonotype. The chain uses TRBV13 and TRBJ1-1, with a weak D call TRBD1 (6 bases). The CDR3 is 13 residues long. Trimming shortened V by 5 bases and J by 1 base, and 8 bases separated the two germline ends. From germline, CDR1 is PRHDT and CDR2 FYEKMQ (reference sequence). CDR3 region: CASSEGGNTEAFF. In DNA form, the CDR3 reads TGTGCCAGCAGCGAGGGGGGGAACACTGAAGCTTTCTTT.

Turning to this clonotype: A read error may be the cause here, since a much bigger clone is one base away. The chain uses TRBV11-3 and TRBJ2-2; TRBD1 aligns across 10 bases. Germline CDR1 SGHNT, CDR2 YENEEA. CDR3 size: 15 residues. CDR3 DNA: TGTGCCAGCAGCCCAGGGGACAGGGGATCCGGGGAGCCGTTTTTT. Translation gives CASSPGDRGSGEPFF. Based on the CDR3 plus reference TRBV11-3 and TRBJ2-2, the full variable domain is EAGVVQSPRYKIIEKKQPVAFWCNPISGHNTLYWYLQNLGQGPELLIRYENEEAVDDSQLPKDRFSAERLKGVDSTLKIQPAELGDSAVYLCASSPGDRGSGEPFFGEGSRLTVL.

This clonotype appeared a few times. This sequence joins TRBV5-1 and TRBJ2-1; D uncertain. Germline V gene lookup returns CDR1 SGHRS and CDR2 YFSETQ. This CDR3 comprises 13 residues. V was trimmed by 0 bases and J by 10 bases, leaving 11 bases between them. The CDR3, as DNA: TGCGCCAGCAGCTTGGAGGTCTCCAGGGAGCAGTTCTTC. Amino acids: CASSLEVSREQFF.

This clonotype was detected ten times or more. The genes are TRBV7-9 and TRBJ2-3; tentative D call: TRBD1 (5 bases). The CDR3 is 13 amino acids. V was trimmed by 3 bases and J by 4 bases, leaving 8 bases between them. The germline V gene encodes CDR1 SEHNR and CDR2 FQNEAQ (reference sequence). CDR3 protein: CASSLTVPDTQYF. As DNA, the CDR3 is TGTGCCAGCAGCTTGACAGTCCCAGATACGCAGTATTTT.

In nucleotides, the CDR3 is TGCGCCAGCAGCTTGGGGACAGCCAACAATGAGCAGTTCTTC. Translated, it gives CASSLGTANNEQFF. The chain is built from TRBV5-1 and TRBJ2-1, with a weak D call TRBD1 (6 bases). Trimming took off 0 bases at V and 5 bases at J, with 9 bases between the two ends. The V gene's germline CDR1 is SGHRS and CDR2 YFSETQ. The CDR3 has 14 residues.

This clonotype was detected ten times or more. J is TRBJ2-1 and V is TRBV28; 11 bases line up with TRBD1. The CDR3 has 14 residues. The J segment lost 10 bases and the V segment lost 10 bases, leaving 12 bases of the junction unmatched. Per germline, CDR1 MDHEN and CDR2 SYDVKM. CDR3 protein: CATGTGGGYREQFF. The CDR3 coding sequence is TGTGCCACCGGGACAGGGGGGGGCTACCGGGAGCAGTTCTTC. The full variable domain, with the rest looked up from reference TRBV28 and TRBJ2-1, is DVKVTQSSRYLVKRTGEKVFLECVQDMDHENMFWYRQDPGLGLRLIYFSYDVKMKEKGDIPEGYSVSREKKERFSLILESASTNQTSMYLCATGTGGGYREQFFGPGTRLTVL.